This TCR beta chain was recorded in a study of cytomegalovirus exposure and HLA in healthy donors. Study results and limitations: Researchers counted roughly 150 TCR beta chains as cytomegalovirus-associated.

Of note for this clone: Its target is unknown.

CDR1 is MNHNS and CDR2 is SASEGT in the germline V gene. Between the trimmed V and J ends, which lost 3 bases and 5 bases, there was a span of 17 bases. CDR3 length: 15 amino acids. PCR amplification relied on 60 Vbeta primers (plus 13 Jbeta primers). Repertoires were generated with immunoSEQ multiplex PCR, while TCRdb's copy carries only in-frame clones and drops some. The table has around 130,000 clones, about two thirds seen once; the top ten hold less than 3.5%. Material: PBMCs. This receptor was identified in a human donor in good health. The V call is TRBV6-1, the J call TRBJ2-7; D might be TRBD2 (5 bases). DNA of the CDR3: TGTGCCAGCAGTGAGCCGGGGATGGTAAGGAACGAGCAGTACTTC. Translating it yields CASSEPGMVRNEQYF.